These 20 T cell receptor beta chains were all obtained from the same sample, sequenced in a study of T-cell reconstitution after alpha-beta-depleted transplantation in children. Unique molecular identifiers were used in preparing the TCRbeta library. TCRdb ran MiXCR on the PCR reads and lists one entry per CDR3 protein. The profile covers fewer than 700,000 distinct CDR3 sequences, with 23% appearing a single time and less than 15% taken by the ten largest. The sample here was PBMCs, mostly from graft donor cells, taken 360 days after TCRalphabeta/CD19-depleted stem cell transplant. These receptor sequences come from a boy younger than two who had a stem cell transplant for acute myeloid leukemia, so the T cells may come from the graft donor.

This clonotype was seen a few times. This chain connects TRBV20-1 to TRBJ1-4; weak D call: TRBD1 (5 bases). The CDR3 is 18 amino acids. CDR1 and CDR2 (germline): DFQATT, SNEGSKA (reference sequence). V lost 0 bases to trimming and J lost 0 bases, with 17 bases between them. CDR3 amino acids: CSARDGRGRGATNEKLFF. The CDR3 region has the DNA TGCAGTGCTAGAGATGGACGGGGACGGGGGGCAACTAATGAAAAACTGTTTTTT.

This rearrangement joins TRBV6-2 or TRBV6-3 to TRBJ2-3; D is unclear. Germline CDR1 reads MNHEY; CDR2 reads SVGEGT. This CDR3 is 16 amino acids long. Trimming pared 4 bases from V and 4 bases from J, leaving 18 bases between. The CDR3 region is CASSSSTPSRPDTQYF. The CDR3 DNA is TGTGCCAGCAGTTCCTCGACCCCTTCGCGGCCAGATACGCAGTATTTT.

This clonotype was recorded once. The rearrangement links TRBV2 to TRBJ2-3; 9 bases match TRBD2. V was clipped by 7 bases and J by 2 bases; unmatched bases: 4. Germline CDR1 reads SNHLY; CDR2 reads FYNNEI. CDR3 length: 14 amino acids. The CDR3 protein is CASIASGATDTQYF. The CDR3 coding sequence is TGTGCCAGCATAGCTAGCGGGGCCACAGATACGCAGTATTTT.

This clonotype appeared a few times. This rearrangement joins TRBV6-5 to TRBJ2-6; D is unresolved. Germline loops: CDR1 MNHEY, CDR2 SVGAGI. There are 16 residues in the CDR3. The germline V and J ends were trimmed by 2 bases and 2 bases, with 10 bases remaining between them. CDR3 amino acids: CASSYPGAPGANVLTF. The CDR3 DNA reads TGTGCCAGCAGTTACCCGGGTGCCCCTGGGGCCAACGTCCTGACTTTC.

In this sample, this clonotype turned up many times. The chain carries TRBV20-1 and TRBJ2-4; 7 bases line up with TRBD2. Germline V gives CDR1 DFQATT, CDR2 SNEGSKA (reference sequence). The CDR3 consists of 13 residues. With 3 bases clipped from V and 5 bases from J, the junction kept 4 bases outside the gene matches. The CDR3 sequence is CSASRLAENIQYF. The CDR3 DNA sequence: TGCAGTGCTAGCAGACTAGCAGAAAACATTCAGTACTTC.

The chain carries TRBV18 and TRBJ2-3, with D possibly being TRBD1 (6 bases). Germline V gene lookup returns CDR1 KGHSH and CDR2 LQKENI. The CDR3 has 15 residues. Trimming left V 4 bases short and J 2 bases short, with 13 bases between. In nucleotides, the CDR3 is TGTGCCAGCTCACTTCCAGGGGTTCCCACAGATACGCAGTATTTT. Protein product: CASSLPGVPTDTQYF. The entire variable domain, with the rest obtained from reference TRBV18 and TRBJ2-3, is as follows: NAGVMQNPRHLVRRRGQEARLRCSPMKGHSHVYWYRQLPEEGLKFMVYLQKENIIDESGMPKERFSAEFPKEGPSILRIQQVVRGDSAAYFCASSLPGVPTDTQYFGPGTRLTVL.

This clonotype turned up a few times. The V call is TRBV6-1, the J call TRBJ2-5; TRBD2 is a possible D gene (6 bases). The CDR3 length is 13 residues. Trimming took 7 bases from V and 5 from J, leaving 14 bases between them. Germline V gives CDR1 MNHNS, CDR2 SASEGT. The CDR3 here is CASNGGSYETQYF. For the CDR3, the DNA is TGTGCCAGCAACGGGGGTTCTTACGAGACCCAGTACTTC.

This clonotype has at least ten counts. The rearrangement links TRBV20-1 to TRBJ2-6; D is unresolved. The germline gives CDR1 DFQATT, CDR2 SNEGSKA (reference sequence). V lost 6 bases to trimming and J lost 2 bases, with 11 bases between them. This CDR3 comprises 14 residues. CDR3 region: CSARNVPGANVLTF. DNA of the CDR3: TGCAGTGCCCGGAATGTCCCTGGGGCCAACGTCCTGACTTTC.

Here the CDR3 DNA reads TGTGCCAGCAGTACCCTCTGGACAGGCACCGGGGAGCTGTTTTTT. It codes for CASSTLWTGTGELFF. The genes are TRBV7-9 and TRBJ2-2; 7 nucleotides agree with TRBD1. V was clipped by 6 bases and J by 4 bases; unmatched bases: 8. CDR1 and CDR2 (germline): SEHNR, FQNEAQ (reference sequence). CDR3 length: 15 amino acids.

This clonotype was observed many times. DNA of the CDR3: TGTGCCAGCAGCTCCCGTGGTAGGAGGCAGTACTTC. Protein: CASSSRGRRQYF. The chain couples TRBV7-9 to TRBJ2-7; D call uncertain. The CDR3 runs 12 residues. With 4 bases removed from V and 9 bases from J, the gap between germline ends came to 13 bases. Germline V gene data show CDR1 as SEHNR and CDR2 as FQNEAQ (reference sequence). Full variable domain (missing parts from reference TRBV7-9 and TRBJ2-7): DTGVSQNPRHKITKRGQNVTFRCDPISEHNRLYWYRQTLGQGPEFLTYFQNEAQLEKSRLLSDRFSAERPKGSFSTLEIQRTEQGDSAMYLCASSSRGRRQYFGPGTRLTVT.

The chain uses TRBV28 and TRBJ1-1; D call uncertain. Trimming removed 4 bases at V and 1 base at J, with 7 bases between. In germline, CDR1 is MDHEN, CDR2 SYDVKM. The CDR3 covers 13 residues. The CDR3 coding sequence is TGTGCCAGCAGTTCCCTGGGGAACACTGAAGCTTTCTTT. It yields the protein CASSSLGNTEAFF. The entire variable domain, with the rest obtained from reference TRBV28 and TRBJ1-1, is as follows: DVKVTQSSRYLVKRTGEKVFLECVQDMDHENMFWYRQDPGLGLRLIYFSYDVKMKEKGDIPEGYSVSREKKERFSLILESASTNQTSMYLCASSSLGNTEAFFGQGTRLTVV.

The genes are TRBV12-3 or TRBV12-4 and TRBJ2-1; TRBD2 agrees at 12 bases. The CDR3 runs to 18 residues. V trimming: 0 bases; J trimming: 6 bases; junction bases outside the gene matches: 9. The CDR3 reads CASSLALAGGPRGNEQFF. The CDR3 DNA is TGTGCCAGCAGTTTAGCACTAGCGGGGGGCCCACGAGGCAATGAGCAGTTCTTC.

This clonotype was seen at least ten times. The J gene is TRBJ2-3, the V gene TRBV11-2; unclear D gene. Trimming took off 0 bases at V and 4 bases at J, with 26 bases between the two ends. The CDR3 runs to 20 residues. The V gene's germline CDR1 is SGHAT and CDR2 FQNNGV. The CDR3 loop reads CASSLDGERGRTPFPDTQYF. DNA of the CDR3: TGTGCCAGCAGCTTAGACGGTGAACGTGGGCGGACCCCATTCCCAGATACGCAGTATTTT.

Only a few counts were recorded for this clonotype. The chain carries TRBV7-6 and TRBJ2-5; D perhaps matches TRBD1 (5 bases). Trimming pared 4 bases from V and 2 bases from J, leaving 23 bases between. The germline gives CDR1 SGHVS, CDR2 FNYEAQ. This CDR3 has 18 amino acids. DNA of the CDR3: TGTGCCAGCAGCTCCTCAGTAGGGGCAGGGTTGAGGCAAGAGACCCAGTACTTC. It specifies CASSSSVGAGLRQETQYF.

This clonotype came up many times. This rearrangement joins TRBV7-8 to TRBJ2-7; D ambiguous. The ends were cut back, 1 base at V and 0 bases at J, with 10 bases in the middle. This CDR3 has 15 amino acids. CDR1 SGHVS and CDR2 FQNEAQ come from the germline V gene. CDR3 protein: CASSLDREPSYEQYV. CDR3 nucleotide sequence: TGTGCCAGCAGCTTAGATAGGGAACCCTCCTACGAGCAGTACGTC.

This clonotype showed up many times. V is TRBV28 and J is TRBJ1-4, with D uncertain. The CDR3 contains 13 residues. V gave up 5 bases and J gave up 5 bases, with 9 bases separating them. The germline CDR1 and CDR2 sequences are MDHEN and SYDVKM. DNA for the CDR3: TGTGCCAGCAGTCGTGTCCAGAATGAAAAACTGTTTTTT. Amino acid sequence: CASSRVQNEKLFF. The full variable domain, its missing parts supplied by reference TRBV28 and TRBJ1-4, is DVKVTQSSRYLVKRTGEKVFLECVQDMDHENMFWYRQDPGLGLRLIYFSYDVKMKEKGDIPEGYSVSREKKERFSLILESASTNQTSMYLCASSRVQNEKLFFGSGTQLSVL.

This clonotype came up a few times. V gene TRBV10-3 combines with J gene TRBJ2-5; 13 bases align to TRBD2. The CDR3 is made up of 16 amino acids. Germline CDR1 ENHRY, CDR2 SYGVKD. Germline trimming cut 6 bases from V and 1 base from J; bases unmatched to any gene: 5. CDR3 protein: CAISPGLAGAQETQYF. The CDR3 DNA sequence: TGTGCCATCAGCCCCGGACTAGCGGGGGCCCAAGAGACCCAGTACTTC.

This clonotype was seen only a few times. The chain uses TRBV5-1 and TRBJ2-5; a possible D gene is TRBD2 (5 bases). The CDR3 totals 15 residues. The germline V and J ends were trimmed by 2 bases and 3 bases, with 14 bases remaining between them. Germline V CDR1 and CDR2: SGHRS, YFSETQ. The CDR3 loop reads CASSFGPGWEETQYF. CDR3 nucleotide sequence: TGCGCCAGCAGCTTCGGACCGGGGTGGGAAGAGACCCAGTACTTC.

This clonotype was seen at least ten times. The rearrangement links TRBV29-1 to TRBJ2-7; the D call may be TRBD1 or TRBD2 (5 bases each). Germline V CDR1 and CDR2: SQVTM, ANQGSEA. Trimming pared 6 bases from V and 3 bases from J, leaving 12 bases between. This CDR3 has 12 residues. CDR3 DNA: TGCAGCGTCCGGGGCCCCATCTACGAGCAGTACTTC. This encodes CSVRGPIYEQYF.

This clonotype was counted ten times or more. The chain carries TRBV12-3 or TRBV12-4 and TRBJ2-1, with a tentative D call TRBD1 (6 bases). The CDR3 spans 15 residues. Trimming stripped 6 bases from V and 9 bases from J, with 21 bases between. CDR3 DNA sequence: TGTGCCAGCAGCGCAGACCCCAAGGGGGTCGGTGAGCAGTTCTTC. Translating it yields CASSADPKGVGEQFF.